The sequence of this T cell receptor (beta chain) was determined in a study of T-cell reconstitution after alpha-beta-depleted transplantation in children. CDR3 length: 13 amino acids. Germline loops: CDR1 MNHEY, CDR2 SVGAGI. Deletions cut 2 bases from V and 9 bases from J, with 11 bases between. In its sample, this clonotype was seen many times. The TCRbeta library was prepared with unique molecular identifiers. TCRdb re-analysed the PCR reads in MiXCR, keeping a single row per CDR3 protein. The sample consists of approximately 240,000 distinct CDR3 sequences, 9.7% of them appearing once. This receptor was identified in a human donor who donated a stem cell graft to a child with SCID. Sequencing was performed on PBMCs from the stem cell graft donor, taken from the stem cell graft. The chain carries TRBV6-5 and TRBJ2-4; D is undetermined. DNA of the CDR3: TGTGCCAGCAGTTACGAGGTACCTGGCATTCAGTACTTC. As protein: CASSYEVPGIQYF.